These 12 T cell receptor beta chains came from one sample sequenced in a study of shared clonotypes between healthy human individuals. Some clones are missing from TCRdb's copy, which holds only in-frame ones; the method was immunoSEQ multiplex PCR. The profile covers about 1.1 million clones, with around 78% appearing a single time and roughly 0.61% taken by the ten largest. Input material: memory CD4+ T cells from PBMCs. Regarding subset: CD45RA-negative fraction. Every receptor here comes from a man aged 18 to 30 in good health. Some clones in this sample may be carry-over from other donors' samples.

This chain links TRBV7-2 with TRBJ2-5, with 10 bases matching TRBD2. J lost 5 bases, V lost 5 bases, and 11 bases had no gene match. The CDR3 runs to 16 residues. Looked up from germline, CDR1 is SGHTA and CDR2 is FQGNSA. The CDR3 DNA follows: TGTGCCAGCAGCCCCGGGATAAGCGGGAGGGGCGAGACCCAGTACTTC. Translated, it gives CASSPGISGRGETQYF.

This chain uses TRBV29-1 with TRBJ2-3; D is perhaps TRBD2 (5 bases). Trimming left V 4 bases short and J 0 bases short, with 11 bases between. There are 14 residues in the CDR3. Germline V gene sequence: CDR1 SQVTM, CDR2 ANQGSEA. The CDR3 region is CSVAGGPSTDTQYF. CDR3 DNA: TGCAGCGTTGCCGGCGGGCCTAGCACAGATACGCAGTATTTT.

The V and J genes are TRBV5-1 and TRBJ2-7; a weak D match, TRBD2 (5 bases). Germline lookup yields CDR1 SGHRS and CDR2 YFSETQ. The CDR3 runs to 13 residues. V dropped 4 bases and J dropped 5 bases, with 13 bases sitting between them. CDR3 in DNA: TGCGCCAGCAGCATGGACCGGGGAAACGAGCAGTACTTC. Protein sequence: CASSMDRGNEQYF. The entire variable domain, with the rest obtained from reference TRBV5-1 and TRBJ2-7, is as follows: KAGVTQTPRYLIKTRGQQVTLSCSPISGHRSVSWYQQTPGQGLQFLFEYFSETQRNKGNFPGRFSGRQFSNSRSEMNVSTLELGDSALYLCASSMDRGNEQYFGPGTRLTVT.

V gene TRBV27 combines with J gene TRBJ1-2, with 8 bases that match TRBD1. The V and J ends lost 6 bases and 8 bases, in that order; junction bases with no gene match: 8. CDR3 length: 13 amino acids. Germline CDR1 MNHEY, CDR2 SMNVEV (reference sequence). The CDR3 here is CASSPRTGRGYTF. In DNA form, the CDR3 reads TGTGCCAGCAGCCCCCGGACAGGGAGGGGCTACACCTTC.

This clone showed up many times. The chain employs TRBV4-2 and TRBJ1-2, with D possibly TRBD1 on 5 matching bases. The CDR3 has 15 amino acids. The germline gives CDR1 LGHNA, CDR2 YNFKEQ. The V end lost 4 bases, the J end lost 4 bases, and 16 bases lay between the germline ends. This chain's CDR3 is CASSPSGAESYGYTF. The CDR3 DNA reads as TGTGCCAGCAGCCCATCCGGGGCCGAGTCCTATGGCTACACCTTC.

This clone was picked up a small number of times. This could be a read error, since a much larger clone is one nucleotide away. The CDR3 carries no conserved terminal phenylalanine or tryptophan, so it likely arises from a read error. This sequence joins TRBV7-9 and TRBJ1-2; 7 bases fit TRBD1. The V gene's germline CDR1 is SEHNR and CDR2 FQNEAQ (reference sequence). Trimming at V came to 5 bases and at J to 9 bases, leaving 6 bases not matched to a gene. The CDR3 covers 12 residues. The CDR3 DNA reads as TGTGCCAGCAGCGTCGGACAGGCTAGCTACACCTAC. It yields the protein CASSVGQASYTY.

The V gene is TRBV4-1, the J gene TRBJ1-1; D remains unclear. Between the trimmed V and J ends, which lost 1 base and 4 bases, there was a span of 10 bases. The germline V gene has CDR1 MGHRA and CDR2 YSYEKL. CDR3 length equals 14 residues. CDR3 residues: CASSQVGLVTEAFF. CDR3 nucleotides: TGCGCCAGCAGCCAAGTTGGCCTAGTCACTGAAGCTTTCTTT.

Concerning this clone itself: Possible read error: a much larger clone is one base away. V usage is TRBV5-1 and J usage is TRBJ2-6; maybe TRBD2 (6 bases). There are 15 residues in the CDR3. Trimming left V 4 bases short and J 2 bases short, with 10 bases between. Germline loops: CDR1 SGHRS, CDR2 YFSETQ. The CDR3 region has the DNA TGCGCCAGCAGCCTCAGGGAGGCTGGGGCCAACGTCCTGACTTTC. Translation gives CASSLREAGANVLTF. The variable domain in full, completed from reference TRBV5-1 and TRBJ2-6, reads KAGVTQTPRYLIKTRGQQVTLSCSPISGHRSVSWYQQTPGQGLQFLFEYFSETQRNKGNFPGRFSGRQFSNSRSEMNVSTLELGDSALYLCASSLREAGANVLTFGAGSRLTVL.

For this clone: The sample contains more than one DNA sequence encoding this CDR3. V is TRBV28 and J is TRBJ2-7, with 8 positions matching TRBD2. V gave up 9 bases and J gave up 0 bases; unmatched junction bases: 7. The germline V gene encodes CDR1 MDHEN and CDR2 SYDVKM. The CDR3 runs to 14 residues. The CDR3 DNA reads TGTGCCAGTCACCCGGGAGGGTCCTCCTACGAGCAGTACTTC. This translates into CASHPGGSSYEQYF.

The gene calls are TRBV5-6 and TRBJ1-5; no clear D. V shed 1 base and J shed 0 bases, with 11 bases lying between them. The germline CDR1 and CDR2 sequences are SGHDT and YYEEEE. CDR3 length: 16 residues. CDR3 DNA sequence: TGTGCCAGCAGCTTGTACGGCCGAGGTAGCAATCAGCCCCAGCATTTT. Protein: CASSLYGRGSNQPQHF.

The gene calls are TRBV18 and TRBJ2-1; D uncertain. Trimming removed 0 bases from V and 6 bases from J, with 12 bases in between. Germline loops: CDR1 KGHSH, CDR2 LQKENI. CDR3 length: 15 amino acids. Written as DNA, the CDR3 is TGTGCCAGCTCACCACCAAGCATTGACGGCAATGAGCAGTTCTTC. Translating gives CASSPPSIDGNEQFF. Based on the CDR3 plus reference TRBV18 and TRBJ2-1, the full variable domain is NAGVMQNPRHLVRRRGQEARLRCSPMKGHSHVYWYRQLPEEGLKFMVYLQKENIIDESGMPKERFSAEFPKEGPSILRIQQVVRGDSAAYFCASSPPSIDGNEQFFGPGTRLTVL.

The V call is TRBV5-6, the J call TRBJ2-1; 9 positions match TRBD2. Germline V gene sequence: CDR1 SGHDT, CDR2 YYEEEE. V lost 4 bases to trimming and J lost 8 bases; unmatched junction nucleotides: 13. This CDR3 has 16 amino acids. The CDR3 DNA sequence: TGTGCCAGCAGCGCGAAATTAGCGGGAGCCTTTTATGAGCAGTTCTTC. Translated, it gives CASSAKLAGAFYEQFF. The full variable domain, with the rest looked up from reference TRBV5-6 and TRBJ2-1, is DAGVTQSPTHLIKTRGQQVTLRCSPKSGHDTVSWYQQALGQGPQFIFQYYEEEERQRGNFPDRFSGHQFPNYSSELNVNALLLGDSALYLCASSAKLAGAFYEQFFGPGTRLTVL.